This TCR beta chain was profiled in a study of beta chain features in type 1 diabetes. Study at large: Sorted cells examined across all samples numbered roughly 100 million.

This clone occurred a few times. Its antigen remains unidentified. Purity exceeding 98% was reached by all sorted populations. Study outcomes and limitations: These data did not resolve whether HLA type affects TCRB rearrangement.

Every isolated RNA sample was fully reverse transcribed, so sequencing captured expressed TCRB transcripts. Measured with immunoSEQ multiplex PCR; TCRdb has only the in-frame clones, and not every one. The sample contains about 210,000 clones, about a tenth of which appear only once. The CDR3 loop spans 16 amino acids. The germline CDR1 and CDR2 sequences are SGHRS and YFSETQ. J gave up 3 bases and V 0 bases, and 5 bases lay outside the gene matches. The clonotype originates from a man aged 18 to 30 in good health. The specimen was central memory CD4+ T cells from blood. The rearrangement uses TRBV5-1 and TRBJ2-1, with 8 bases lining up with TRBD1. The CDR3 DNA reads TGCGCCAGCAGCTTGGCAACCGGGACAGGCTACAATGAGCAGTTCTTC. Protein sequence: CASSLATGTGYNEQFF.